This T cell receptor (beta chain) was sequenced in a study of regulatory T cells in long-lasting Graves disease. This CDR3 is 15 amino acids long. V gave up 5 bases and J gave up 10 bases; unmatched junction bases: 13. Looked up from germline, CDR1 is MNHEY and CDR2 is SVGEGT. Time point defined: newly diagnosed GD, antithyroid drugs for less than 3 months. Scientists built the TCR library using RNA that was extracted from PBMCs. Details on this clonotype: This may be a read error, as it is one base from a much larger clone.

Researchers made TCR beta libraries by using iRepertoire HTBI primers and running Arm-PCR on CDR3 regions. How the authors handled the data: The samples yielded about 60 TRBV and 14 TRBJ segments. MiXCR, run by TCRdb on the multiplex PCR reads, gives a single entry per CDR3 protein. The V and J calls here are based on TCRdb, not the publication. This sample has fewer than 550,000 distinct CDR3 sequences, with roughly 15% found just once. The data also belong to a second study, concerning T cells in Graves' hyperthyroidism and ophthalmopathy.

The chain couples TRBV6-2 or TRBV6-3 to TRBJ2-1; 8 nucleotides line up with TRBD1. This sequence originates from a woman in her late teens or twenties with Graves disease. The sample consisted of peripheral blood mononuclear cells (PBMCs), taken at new diagnosis, from a patient treated with antithyroid drugs. As DNA, the CDR3 is TGTGCCAGCAGTCCTAGCGACAGGGGTCCCTACGAGCAGTTCTTC. Amino acid sequence: CASSPSDRGPYEQFF.